A selection of T cell receptor beta chains follows, all from one sample in a study of T-cell reconstitution after alpha-beta-depleted transplantation in children. Via MiXCR, TCRdb re-called the PCR reads, giving one row per CDR3 protein. The sample lists about 440,000 distinct CDR3 sequences, 43% occurring once. The material was PBMCs, obtained before TCRalphabeta/CD19-depleted stem cell transplant. These receptors were collected from a girl aged 2 to 9 with aplastic anemia, due to receive a stem cell transplant. The CDR3 runs from the conserved cysteine through the conserved F or W. Each record gives: clone size, V gene, D gene, J gene, CDR3 length, CDR3 DNA, CDR3 protein. D genes are given only for firm matches. Only part of the rows carry a size: once, few, many, or a class if the clone is expanded.

clone size: few; V gene: TRBV5-1; D gene: NA; J gene: TRBJ1-1; CDR3 length: 12; CDR3 DNA: TGCGCCAGCAGAACCGGCAAAACTGAAGCTTTCTTT; CDR3 protein: CASRTGKTEAFF
clone size: few; V gene: TRBV15; D gene: TRBD2; J gene: TRBJ2-1; CDR3 length: 16; CDR3 DNA: TGTGCCACCAGCAGAGGACGGTCTAGCGGGAGGGTTTTACAGTTCTTC; CDR3 protein: CATSRGRSSGRVLQFF
clone size: NA; V gene: TRBV7-2; D gene: NA; J gene: TRBJ1-4; CDR3 length: 13; CDR3 DNA: TGTGCCAGCAACCGCCCCCAGAATGAAAAACTGTTTTTT; CDR3 protein: CASNRPQNEKLFF
clone size: NA; V gene: TRBV5-6; D gene: NA; J gene: TRBJ1-6; CDR3 length: 14; CDR3 DNA: TGTGCCAGCAGCTTTTGGGGTTTAAATTCACCCCTCCACTTT; CDR3 protein: CASSFWGLNSPLHF
clone size: few; V gene: TRBV11-1; D gene: TRBD2; J gene: TRBJ2-3; CDR3 length: 18; CDR3 DNA: TGTGCCAGCAGCGCGAGGAAGGGGCGGGAGTCGAATACAGATACGCAGTATTTT; CDR3 protein: CASSARKGRESNTDTQYF
clone size: NA; V gene: TRBV30; D gene: NA; J gene: TRBJ1-5; CDR3 length: 13; CDR3 DNA: TGTGCCTGGACTGCCGATTTCAATCAGCCCCAGCATTTT; CDR3 protein: CAWTADFNQPQHF
clone size: few; V gene: TRBV28; D gene: NA; J gene: TRBJ2-6; CDR3 length: 15; CDR3 DNA: TGTGCCAGCAGCCACCCCGCGGGGGGGGCCAACGTCCTGACTTTC; CDR3 protein: CASSHPAGGANVLTF
clone size: NA; V gene: TRBV6-1; D gene: TRBD1; J gene: TRBJ1-5; CDR3 length: 13; CDR3 DNA: TGTGCCAGCAGGGGACAGGGTCATCAGCCCCAGCATTTT; CDR3 protein: CASRGQGHQPQHF
clone size: few; V gene: TRBV5-1; D gene: TRBD2; J gene: TRBJ2-2; CDR3 length: 14; CDR3 DNA: TGCGCCAGCACGACTAGCGGGAGTGCCGGGGAGCTGTTTTTT; CDR3 protein: CASTTSGSAGELFF
clone size: NA; V gene: TRBV6-1; D gene: TRBD1; J gene: TRBJ2-7; CDR3 length: 13; CDR3 DNA: TGTGCCAGCAGTGGCCGACAGGGCTACGAGCAGTACTTC; CDR3 protein: CASSGRQGYEQYF
clone size: NA; V gene: TRBV29-1; D gene: NA; J gene: TRBJ2-4; CDR3 length: 14; CDR3 DNA: TGCAGCGTTGAGGCTAAGGGGCCCAAAAACATTCAGTACTTC; CDR3 protein: CSVEAKGPKNIQYF
clone size: few; V gene: TRBV9; D gene: NA; J gene: TRBJ1-1; CDR3 length: 12; CDR3 DNA: TGTGCCAGCGGTAAGGGAGGGAATGAAGCTTTCTTT; CDR3 protein: CASGKGGNEAFF
clone size: NA; V gene: TRBV5-1; D gene: NA; J gene: TRBJ1-1; CDR3 length: 14; CDR3 DNA: TGCGCCAGCAGCTTGGCCGCCCCGAACACTGAAGCTTTCTTT; CDR3 protein: CASSLAAPNTEAFF
clone size: few; V gene: TRBV3-1; D gene: TRBD2; J gene: TRBJ2-1; CDR3 length: 16; CDR3 DNA: TGTGCCAGCAGCCTTGGTCCTAGCGGGGATCTCAATGAGCAGTTCTTC; CDR3 protein: CASSLGPSGDLNEQFF
clone size: once; V gene: TRBV25-1; D gene: NA; J gene: TRBJ2-7; CDR3 length: 12; CDR3 DNA: TGTGCCAGCAGTCCCGACAGGCACGAGCAGTACTTC; CDR3 protein: CASSPDRHEQYF
clone size: NA; V gene: TRBV10-3; D gene: TRBD2; J gene: TRBJ2-1; CDR3 length: 16; CDR3 DNA: TGTGCCATGGGAAGTAGCGGGAGAGGGTCCTACAATGAGCAGTTCTTC; CDR3 protein: CAMGSSGRGSYNEQFF
clone size: NA; V gene: TRBV20-1; D gene: TRBD2; J gene: TRBJ2-1; CDR3 length: 16; CDR3 DNA: TGCAGTGCTAGAAGGGAGACTAGCGGACTATACAATGAGCAGTTCTTC; CDR3 protein: CSARRETSGLYNEQFF
clone size: NA; V gene: TRBV30; D gene: NA; J gene: TRBJ2-7; CDR3 length: 11; CDR3 DNA: TGTGCCTGGAGTACACAGTTCGAGCAGTACTTC; CDR3 protein: CAWSTQFEQYF